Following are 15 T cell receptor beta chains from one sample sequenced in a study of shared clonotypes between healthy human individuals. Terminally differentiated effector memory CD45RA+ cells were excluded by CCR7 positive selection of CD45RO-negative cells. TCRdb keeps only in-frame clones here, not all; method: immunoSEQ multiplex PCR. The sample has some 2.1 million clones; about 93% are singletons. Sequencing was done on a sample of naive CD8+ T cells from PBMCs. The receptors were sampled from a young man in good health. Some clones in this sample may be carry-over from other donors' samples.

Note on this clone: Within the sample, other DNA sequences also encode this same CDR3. The CDR3 nucleotides are TGTGCCAGCAGCCCAGGGACATCCTATGGCTACACCTTC. Protein product: CASSPGTSYGYTF. The chain couples TRBV7-9 to TRBJ1-2; weak D call: TRBD1 (6 bases). Germline CDR1 SEHNR, CDR2 FQNEAQ (reference sequence). V lost 5 bases and J lost 4, with 11 bases in between. This CDR3 is built from 13 residues.

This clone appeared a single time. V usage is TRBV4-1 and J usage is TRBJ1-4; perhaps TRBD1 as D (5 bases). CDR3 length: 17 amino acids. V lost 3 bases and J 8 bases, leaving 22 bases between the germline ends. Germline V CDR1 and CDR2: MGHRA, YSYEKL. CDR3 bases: TGCGCCAGCAGCCATATACTCGGGACCGGGTTAATGGAAAAACTGTTTTTT. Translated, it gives CASSHILGTGLMEKLFF.

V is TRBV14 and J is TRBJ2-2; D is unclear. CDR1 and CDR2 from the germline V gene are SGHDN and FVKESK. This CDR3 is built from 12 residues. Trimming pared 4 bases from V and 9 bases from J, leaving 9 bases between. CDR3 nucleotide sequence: TGTGCCAGCAGCCTGGGCCCCCGGGAGCTGTTTTTT. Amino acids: CASSLGPRELFF.

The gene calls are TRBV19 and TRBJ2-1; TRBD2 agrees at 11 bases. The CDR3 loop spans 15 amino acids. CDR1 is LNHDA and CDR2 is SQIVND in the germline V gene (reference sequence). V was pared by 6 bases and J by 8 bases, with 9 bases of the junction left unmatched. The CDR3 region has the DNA TGTGCCAGTAGGGTAGCGGGAGGGATTAGGGATGAGCAGTTCTTC. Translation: CASRVAGGIRDEQFF.

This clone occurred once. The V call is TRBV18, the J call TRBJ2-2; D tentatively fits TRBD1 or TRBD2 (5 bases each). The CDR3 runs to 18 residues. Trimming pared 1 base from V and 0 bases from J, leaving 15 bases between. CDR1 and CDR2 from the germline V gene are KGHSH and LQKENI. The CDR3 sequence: CASSPQGTTFANTGELFF. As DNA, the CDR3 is TGTGCCAGCTCACCACAGGGGACCACCTTCGCGAACACCGGGGAGCTGTTTTTT. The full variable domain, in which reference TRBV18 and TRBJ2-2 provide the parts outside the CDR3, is NAGVMQNPRHLVRRRGQEARLRCSPMKGHSHVYWYRQLPEEGLKFMVYLQKENIIDESGMPKERFSAEFPKEGPSILRIQQVVRGDSAAYFCASSPQGTTFANTGELFFGEGSRLTVL.

The CDR3 bases are TGTGCCAGCAGCATTCCCCGGGACAGTGGGGGATATGGCTACACCTTC. Its protein is CASSIPRDSGGYGYTF. J is TRBJ1-2 and V is TRBV28, with 7 bases fitting TRBD1. V dropped 6 bases and J dropped 5; count of bases not matched to a gene: 15. Germline V gives CDR1 MDHEN, CDR2 SYDVKM. This CDR3 has 16 residues.

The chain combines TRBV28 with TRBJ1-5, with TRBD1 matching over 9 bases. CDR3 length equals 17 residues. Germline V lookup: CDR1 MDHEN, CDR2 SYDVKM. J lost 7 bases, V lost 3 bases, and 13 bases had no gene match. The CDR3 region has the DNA TGTGCCAGCAGTTTTTCTGGCCCACAGGGGGCAGGGCAGCCCCAGCATTTT. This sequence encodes CASSFSGPQGAGQPQHF.

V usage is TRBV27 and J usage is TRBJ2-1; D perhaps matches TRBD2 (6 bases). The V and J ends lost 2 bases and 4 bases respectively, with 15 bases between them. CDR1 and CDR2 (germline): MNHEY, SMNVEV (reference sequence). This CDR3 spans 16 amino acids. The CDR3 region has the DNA TGTGCCAGCAGTTTAAACGGACTAAACGCGTACAATGAGCAGTTCTTC. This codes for CASSLNGLNAYNEQFF.

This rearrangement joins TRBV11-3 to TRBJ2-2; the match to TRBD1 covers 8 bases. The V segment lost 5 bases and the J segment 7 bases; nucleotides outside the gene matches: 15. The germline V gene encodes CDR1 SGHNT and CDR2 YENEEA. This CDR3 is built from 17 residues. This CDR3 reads CASSPRSRQGPDGELFF. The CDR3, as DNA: TGTGCCAGCAGCCCCCGATCCCGACAGGGGCCTGACGGGGAGCTGTTTTTT.

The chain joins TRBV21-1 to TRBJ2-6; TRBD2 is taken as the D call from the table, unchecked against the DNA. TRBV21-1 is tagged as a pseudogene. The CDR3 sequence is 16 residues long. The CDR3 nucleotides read TGTGCCAGCAGCAAAGCGCGAGGGACTGGGGCCAACGTCCTGACTTTC. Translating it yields CASSKARGTGANVLTF.

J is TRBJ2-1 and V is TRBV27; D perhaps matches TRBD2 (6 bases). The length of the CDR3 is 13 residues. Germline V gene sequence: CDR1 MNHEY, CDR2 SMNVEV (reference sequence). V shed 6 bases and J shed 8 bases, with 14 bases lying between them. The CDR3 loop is CASRPGGNDEQFF. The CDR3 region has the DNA TGTGCCAGCAGACCTGGGGGGAACGATGAGCAGTTCTTC.

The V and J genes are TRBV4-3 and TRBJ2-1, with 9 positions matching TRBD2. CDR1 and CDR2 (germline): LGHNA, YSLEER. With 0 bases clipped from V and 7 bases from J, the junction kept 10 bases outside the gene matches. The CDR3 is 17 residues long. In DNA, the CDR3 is TGCGCCAGCAGCCAAGATCGGCGCGGGAGGGCCCTAAATGAGCAGTTCTTC. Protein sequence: CASSQDRRGRALNEQFF.

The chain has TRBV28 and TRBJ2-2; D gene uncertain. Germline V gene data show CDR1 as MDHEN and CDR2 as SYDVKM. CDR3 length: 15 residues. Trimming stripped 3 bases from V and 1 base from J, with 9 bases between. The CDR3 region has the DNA TGTGCCAGCAGTTTCAATGGGGAGAACACCGGGGAGCTGTTTTTT. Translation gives CASSFNGENTGELFF.

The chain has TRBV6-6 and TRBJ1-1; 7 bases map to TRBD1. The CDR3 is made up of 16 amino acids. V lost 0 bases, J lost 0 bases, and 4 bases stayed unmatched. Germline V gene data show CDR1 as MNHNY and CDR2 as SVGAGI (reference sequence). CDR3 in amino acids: CASSYSQGGLNTEAFF. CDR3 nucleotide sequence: TGTGCCAGCAGTTACTCCCAAGGGGGCCTGAACACTGAAGCTTTCTTT.

DNA for the CDR3: TGTGCCAGCAGCGTAGGTACAGGTGCTGGCTACGAGCAGTACTTC. Protein: CASSVGTGAGYEQYF. This chain joins TRBV9 and TRBJ2-7; D might be TRBD1 (5 bases). The CDR3 sequence is 15 residues long. Germline CDR1 and CDR2: SGDLS and YYNGEE. The V and J ends lost 0 bases and 3 bases respectively, with 13 bases between them. The entire variable domain, with the rest obtained from reference TRBV9 and TRBJ2-7, is as follows: DSGVTQTPKHLITATGQRVTLRCSPRSGDLSVYWYQQSLDQGLQFLIQYYNGEERAKGNILERFSAQQFPDLHSELNLSSLELGDSALYFCASSVGTGAGYEQYFGPGTRLTVT.